This passage covers 31 T cell receptor beta chains from one sample sequenced in a study of cytomegalovirus exposure and HLA in healthy donors. The primer mix had 60 Vbeta and 13 Jbeta primers. Using immunoSEQ multiplex PCR, the repertoire was profiled, and TCRdb retains in-frame clones only, with some absent. Of about 110,000 clones in the sample, roughly 76% were seen once. Sequences were obtained from PBMCs. The origin of the receptors is a woman aged 50 to 60 in good health and CMV-seropositive.

This clone was recorded a few times. The chain is built from TRBV28 and TRBJ2-1; TRBD2 matches at 9 bases. The V and J ends lost 2 bases and 5 bases, in that order; junction bases with no gene match: 10. The CDR3 is made up of 17 amino acids. Germline CDR1 reads MDHEN; CDR2 reads SYDVKM. The CDR3 loop is CASSLPFLAGSNNEQFF. The CDR3 DNA reads as TGTGCCAGCAGTTTACCCTTTCTAGCGGGGTCTAACAATGAGCAGTTCTTC. Full variable domain (remainder filled in from reference TRBV28 and TRBJ2-1): DVKVTQSSRYLVKRTGEKVFLECVQDMDHENMFWYRQDPGLGLRLIYFSYDVKMKEKGDIPEGYSVSREKKERFSLILESASTNQTSMYLCASSLPFLAGSNNEQFFGPGTRLTVL.

The J gene is TRBJ2-2, the V gene TRBV6-5; a possible D gene is TRBD1 (6 bases). This CDR3 spans 16 amino acids. V gave up 2 bases and J gave up 8 bases, with 18 bases separating them. Germline CDR1 and CDR2: MNHEY and SVGAGI. The CDR3 bases are TGTGCCAGCAGTTACCACCAAGTAGGGGGAGTTGGGGAGCTGTTTTTT. Its translation: CASSYHQVGGVGELFF.

The rearrangement uses TRBV7-2 and TRBJ2-5; TRBD1 matches at 12 bases. The DNA end is more similar to TRBJ2-7, so the J call may be wrong. The CDR3 extends over 14 amino acids. Germline V gives CDR1 SGHTA, CDR2 FQGNSA. CDR3 DNA: TGTGCCAGCAGGAGGGACAGGGGGCGAGACGAGCAGTACTTC. This translates into CASRRDRGRDEQYF.

The V gene is TRBV19, the J gene TRBJ2-7; TRBD1 agrees at 9 bases. The CDR3 sequence is 13 residues long. The J segment lost 3 bases and the V segment lost 5 bases, leaving 2 bases of the junction unmatched. Germline CDR1 reads LNHDA; CDR2 reads SQIVND (reference sequence). CDR3 region: CASSATGGYEQYF. CDR3 nucleotide sequence: TGTGCCAGTAGTGCGACAGGGGGCTACGAGCAGTACTTC.

This sequence joins TRBV5-1 and TRBJ1-6; 11 nucleotides align to TRBD1. This CDR3 is built from 16 residues. Trimming removed 0 bases from V and 9 bases from J; junction bases left unmatched: 5. In germline, CDR1 is SGHRS, CDR2 YFSETQ. The CDR3: CASSLAGQGASSPLHF. As DNA, the CDR3 is TGCGCCAGCAGCTTGGCCGGACAGGGGGCTAGTTCACCCCTCCACTTT.

The rearrangement uses TRBV5-1 and TRBJ2-1; 7 nucleotides align to TRBD2. J gave up 4 bases and V 0 bases, and 4 bases lay outside the gene matches. The CDR3 has 15 residues. Germline values: CDR1 SGHRS, CDR2 YFSETQ. CDR3 loop: CASSLGSAGYNEQFF. CDR3 sequence (DNA): TGCGCCAGCAGCTTGGGCTCAGCGGGATACAATGAGCAGTTCTTC.

This rearrangement joins TRBV5-1 to TRBJ2-7, with 9 positions matching TRBD1. V lost 4 bases to trimming and J lost 4 bases; unmatched junction nucleotides: 9. The CDR3 consists of 15 residues. The germline V gene has CDR1 SGHRS and CDR2 YFSETQ. CDR3 coding DNA: TGCGCCAGCAGCACCTGGCAGGGACAGGGATACGAGCAGTACTTC. Translated, it gives CASSTWQGQGYEQYF.

In DNA form, the CDR3 reads TGCGCCAGCAGCTTGGCCCGGGCGGGATTGGAAAAACTGTTTTTT. Encoded protein: CASSLARAGLEKLFF. The chain recombines TRBV5-1 with TRBJ1-4; unclear D gene. The germline V and J ends were trimmed by 0 bases and 8 bases, with 14 bases remaining between them. The CDR3 length is 15 residues. CDR1 is SGHRS and CDR2 is YFSETQ in the germline V gene.

The genes are TRBV14 and TRBJ2-3; the D is unclear. This CDR3 region has 13 residues. Trimming took off 4 bases at V and 6 bases at J, with 11 bases between the two ends. Germline V gene lookup returns CDR1 SGHDN and CDR2 FVKESK. DNA of the CDR3: TGTGCCAGCAGCCCCCTAGTCGAGGATACGCAGTATTTT. This gives the protein CASSPLVEDTQYF.

A remark on this clone: At one of its ends the junction is not consistent with the germline gene, which may arise from a read error. This chain uses TRBV7-9 with TRBJ1-2, with 8 bases identical to TRBD1. The CDR3 consists of 13 residues. The germline CDR1 and CDR2 sequences are SEHNR and FQNEAQ (reference sequence). The CDR3 nucleotides read TGTTCCAGCAGCTACGGACAGGGAAGGGGCTACACCTTC. It is translated as CSSSYGQGRGYTF.

In its sample, this clone was seen once. This chain joins TRBV15 and TRBJ1-2, with TRBD1 identical over 9 bases. The V segment lost 3 bases and the J segment 7 bases; nucleotides outside the gene matches: 3. This CDR3 comprises 13 residues. Looked up from germline, CDR1 is LNHNV and CDR2 is YYDKDF (reference sequence). CDR3 in DNA: TGTGCCACCAGCAGGGGACAGGGAGGTGGCTACACCTTC. This gives the protein CATSRGQGGGYTF.

A single count supports this clone. The J gene is TRBJ1-2, the V gene TRBV30; D might be TRBD1 (5 bases). The CDR3 loop spans 12 amino acids. Germline assignment: CDR1 GTSNPN and CDR2 SVGIG (reference sequence). Trimming took 6 bases from V and 7 from J, leaving 15 bases between them. The CDR3 bases are TGTGCCTGCACCGGGGGAAAGGGTGGCTACACCTTC. Amino acids: CACTGGKGGYTF.

The sample holds a few counts of this clone. The J gene is TRBJ2-4, the V gene TRBV2; 10 nucleotides align to TRBD1. V lost 6 bases and J lost 0; bases outside the gene matches: 20. Germline assignment: CDR1 SNHLY and CDR2 FYNNEI. There are 21 residues in the CDR3. The CDR3 DNA sequence: TGTGCCAGCAGGACCGTGAGGGACAGGGGTGAAACCCACCTAGCCAAAAACATTCAGTACTTC. Its translation: CASRTVRDRGETHLAKNIQYF.

This clone was seen a single time. The chain couples TRBV10-3 to TRBJ1-5; D perhaps matches TRBD1 (5 bases). V was trimmed by 0 bases and J by 5 bases, leaving 11 bases between them. The CDR3 contains 15 residues. Germline V lookup: CDR1 ENHRY, CDR2 SYGVKD. This CDR3 reads CAISESAGGDQPQHF. Here the CDR3 DNA reads TGTGCCATCAGTGAGTCGGCAGGAGGGGATCAGCCCCAGCATTTT.

The chain has TRBV14 and TRBJ2-1, with D hard to call. Germline V CDR1 and CDR2: SGHDN, FVKESK. The CDR3 totals 17 residues. V was cut by 1 base and J by 0 bases, with 13 bases left in between. The CDR3 here is CASSQGNPGNSYNEQFF. The CDR3 DNA sequence: TGTGCCAGCAGCCAAGGTAATCCAGGTAACTCCTACAATGAGCAGTTCTTC.

This rearrangement joins TRBV5-1 to TRBJ2-2, with TRBD1 as a possible D gene (6 bases). The CDR3 covers 16 residues. Per germline, CDR1 SGHRS and CDR2 YFSETQ. Trimming left V 0 bases short and J 0 bases short, with 9 bases between. The CDR3 DNA sequence: TGCGCCAGCAGCTTGGGGTGGACAGCGAACACCGGGGAGCTGTTTTTT. Protein sequence: CASSLGWTANTGELFF.

This sequence joins TRBV4-2 and TRBJ2-3, with TRBD2 matching 7 bases. CDR1 is LGHNA and CDR2 is YNFKEQ in the germline V gene. The V segment lost 7 bases and the J segment 2 bases; nucleotides outside the gene matches: 12. The CDR3 length is 16 residues. CDR3 sequence: CASTPSRLADTDTQYF. The CDR3 DNA is TGTGCCAGCACCCCTTCACGGCTAGCGGACACAGATACGCAGTATTTT.

Comment on this clone: At one boundary the junction diverges from the germline segment, which might be a read error. The V gene is TRBV7-9, the J gene TRBJ1-3; D is unclear. CDR3 length: 12 amino acids. The V gene's germline CDR1 is SEHNR and CDR2 FQNEAQ (reference sequence). CDR3 residues: CSSRKEDKENYF. Written as DNA, the CDR3 is TGTTCCAGCAGGAAAGAGGATAAAGAGAACTATTTT.

This chain connects TRBV18 to TRBJ2-1, with 9 bases aligning to TRBD2. Germline-derived CDR1 and CDR2 are KGHSH and LQKENI. V shed 5 bases, J shed 6 bases, and the junction held 8 bases outside the gene matches. This CDR3 has 15 amino acids. For the CDR3, the DNA is TGTGCCAGCTCAGCGGGACTAGCTGACGGCAATGAGCAGTTCTTC. Its translation is CASSAGLADGNEQFF.

V and J are TRBV19 and TRBJ2-5; 14 bases line up with TRBD2. After removal of 5 bases from V and 5 bases from J, the junction contained 4 bases not matched to a gene. This CDR3 has 15 residues. The germline V gene encodes CDR1 LNHDA and CDR2 SQIVND (reference sequence). CDR3 sequence reads: CASSPGLAGVETQYF. CDR3 DNA: TGTGCCAGTAGTCCGGGACTAGCGGGGGTGGAGACCCAGTACTTC.

This chain joins TRBV5-6 and TRBJ2-2, with D possibly matching TRBD1 (6 bases). Between the trimmed V and J ends, which lost 4 bases and 6 bases, there was a span of 13 bases. From germline, CDR1 is SGHDT and CDR2 YYEEEE. The CDR3 is 14 amino acids. The CDR3 bases are TGTGCCAGCAGCAAGGACAGTCGTTCCGGGGAGCTGTTTTTT. Translated, it gives CASSKDSRSGELFF.

V usage is TRBV4-2 and J usage is TRBJ2-3; D may be TRBD2 (6 bases). Germline V gene data show CDR1 as LGHNA and CDR2 as YNFKEQ. CDR3 length: 15 amino acids. V dropped 0 bases and J dropped 3 bases, with 10 bases sitting between them. The CDR3 here is CASSQDYRGTDTQYF. CDR3 DNA sequence: TGTGCCAGCAGCCAAGACTATCGGGGGACAGATACGCAGTATTTT.

The CDR3 nucleotides are TGTGCCAGTAGTTTCCCTTCTAATTCACCCCTCCACTTT. Its protein is CASSFPSNSPLHF. The chain carries TRBV19 and TRBJ1-6; D call uncertain. Germline V gene data show CDR1 as LNHDA and CDR2 as SQIVND (reference sequence). The CDR3 totals 13 residues. V shed 5 bases and J shed 6 bases, with 8 bases lying between them.

This chain joins TRBV2 and TRBJ2-3; D may be TRBD2 (6 bases). This CDR3 contains 15 residues. Trimming left V 3 bases short and J 10 bases short, with 20 bases between. The V gene's germline CDR1 is SNHLY and CDR2 FYNNEI. The CDR3 nucleotides are TGTGCCAGCAGTGAGGGTGGACTACCTTGGGGGGCGCAGTATTTT. It encodes CASSEGGLPWGAQYF.

This clone was observed a single time. The genes are TRBV7-6 and TRBJ1-6; D might be TRBD1 (5 bases). The CDR3 has 18 residues. CDR1 and CDR2 (germline): SGHVS, FNYEAQ. V was clipped by 0 bases and J by 7 bases, with 19 bases between them. The chain's CDR3 is CASSLAPGGGLQNSPLHF. DNA for the CDR3: TGTGCCAGCAGCTTAGCCCCCGGGGGAGGGCTCCAAAATTCACCCCTCCACTTT.

Comment on this clone: The junction departs from the called germline gene at one end, perhaps through a read error. CDR3 sequence: CSSSLGGSPLHF. The CDR3 coding sequence is TGTTCCAGCAGCTTGGGAGGTTCACCCCTCCACTTT. This sequence joins TRBV7-9 and TRBJ1-6; the D is unclear. This CDR3 has 12 residues. Germline CDR1 and CDR2: SEHNR and FQNEAQ (reference sequence).

The genes are TRBV10-3 and TRBJ1-1; 10 bases line up with TRBD1. CDR3 length: 13 amino acids. Germline V gene sequence: CDR1 ENHRY, CDR2 SYGVKD. The junction had 0 bases not matched to a gene; V was cut back by 4 bases and J by 4 bases. The CDR3 bases are TGTGCCATCAGTGGGACAGGGGGCACTGAAGCTTTCTTT. Amino acids: CAISGTGGTEAFF.

This clone has a handful of counts. The V call is TRBV7-3, the J call TRBJ2-1, with D maybe TRBD1 (5 bases). Germline V gene sequence: CDR1 SGHTA, CDR2 FQGTGA. This CDR3 spans 12 amino acids. Trimming took 0 bases from V and 9 from J, leaving 6 bases between them. The CDR3: CASSLTQGEQFF. CDR3 DNA sequence: TGTGCCAGCAGCTTAACTCAGGGTGAGCAGTTCTTC.

A note on this clone: Other nucleotide sequences from this sample produce the same CDR3. This chain joins TRBV7-9 and TRBJ1-1; D is ambiguous. Germline V gives CDR1 SEHNR, CDR2 FQNEAQ (reference sequence). Between the trimmed V and J ends, which lost 5 bases and 1 base, there was a span of 5 bases. The CDR3 runs 12 residues. CDR3 in amino acids: CASSPRNTEAFF. The CDR3, as DNA: TGTGCCAGCAGCCCGAGGAACACTGAAGCTTTCTTT.

J is TRBJ1-5 and V is TRBV5-8; 9 bases are a match to TRBD1. The length of the CDR3 is 17 residues. Germline V gene lookup returns CDR1 SGHTS and CDR2 YDEGEE. V lost 0 bases and J lost 3; bases outside the gene matches: 7. The CDR3 sequence is CASSLGTGAEDNQPQHF. The CDR3 DNA reads as TGTGCCAGCAGCTTGGGGACAGGGGCCGAGGACAATCAGCCCCAGCATTTT. The full variable domain, its missing parts supplied by reference TRBV5-8 and TRBJ1-5, is EAGVTQSPTHLIKTRGQQATLRCSPISGHTSVYWYQQALGLGLQFLLWYDEGEERNRGNFPPRFSGRQFPNYSSELNVNALELEDSALYLCASSLGTGAEDNQPQHFGDGTRLSIL.

This clone was observed a handful of times. The chain recombines TRBV7-9 with TRBJ1-3; the match to TRBD1 covers 9 bases. Trimming at V came to 5 bases and at J to 0 bases, leaving 5 bases not matched to a gene. Germline V gives CDR1 SEHNR, CDR2 FQNEAQ (reference sequence). The CDR3 covers 16 residues. The CDR3 DNA sequence: TGTGCCAGCAGCACTGACAGGGGGAGCTCTGGAAACACCATATATTTT. Amino acids: CASSTDRGSSGNTIYF.